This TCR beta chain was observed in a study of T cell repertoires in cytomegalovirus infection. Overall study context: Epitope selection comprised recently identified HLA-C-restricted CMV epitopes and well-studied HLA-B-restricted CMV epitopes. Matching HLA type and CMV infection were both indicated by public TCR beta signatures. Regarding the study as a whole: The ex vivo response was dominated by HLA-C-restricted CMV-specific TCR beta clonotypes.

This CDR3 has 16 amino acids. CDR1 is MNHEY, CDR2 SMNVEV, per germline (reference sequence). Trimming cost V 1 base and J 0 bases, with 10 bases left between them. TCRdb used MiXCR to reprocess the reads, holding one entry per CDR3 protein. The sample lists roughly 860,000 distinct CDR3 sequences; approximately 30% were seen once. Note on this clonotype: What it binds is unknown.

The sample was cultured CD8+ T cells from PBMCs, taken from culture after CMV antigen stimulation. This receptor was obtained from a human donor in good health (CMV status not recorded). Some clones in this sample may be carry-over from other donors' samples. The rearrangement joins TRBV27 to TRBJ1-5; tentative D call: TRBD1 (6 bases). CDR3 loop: CASSLLTGNSNQPQHF. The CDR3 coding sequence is TGTGCCAGCAGTTTATTAACAGGGAATAGCAATCAGCCCCAGCATTTT.